Listed below are T cell receptor beta chains from one sample, sequenced in a study of metastatic and nonmetastatic thyroid tumors. TCRdb redid the clone calls on the PCR reads using MiXCR. The sample includes more than 12,000 clones, approximately 30% seen only once; the top ten take 45% to 50%. Sequencing used tumor tissue. Every receptor here comes from a male donor with papillary thyroid cancer or a benign thyroid nodule (not recorded which). Some clones in this sample may be carry-over from other donors' samples. Both conserved end residues are part of each CDR3. Each record gives: CDR3 protein, CDR3 DNA, V gene, J gene, clone size, D gene. A D gene is named only where the DNA matches it firmly. A clone size is listed for some rows: how often the clone was seen (once, few, many), or a class if it is expanded.

CASSEGGREAGYTF	TGTGCCAGCAGTGAAGGGGGCAGGGAGGCTGGCTACACCTTC	TRBV2	TRBJ1-2	.	.
CSARSRGITEAFF	TGCAGTGCTAGGAGCAGGGGAATCACTGAAGCTTTCTTT	TRBV20-1	TRBJ1-1	.	.
CASSGTGGRYEQYF	TGTGCCAGCAGCGGGACAGGGGGCAGATACGAGCAGTACTTC	TRBV9	TRBJ2-7	medium-sized	TRBD1
CSARELAVYNEQFF	TGCAGTGCTAGAGAACTAGCCGTCTACAATGAGCAGTTCTTC	TRBV20-1	TRBJ2-1	.	.
CASSIEGQGATQYF	TGTGCCAGTAGTATTGAAGGACAGGGAGCTACGCAGTATTTT	TRBV19	TRBJ2-3	many	TRBD1
CASSRTSGSDEQYF	TGTGCCAGCTCACGCACTAGCGGGAGTGACGAGCAGTACTTC	TRBV18	TRBJ2-7	.	TRBD2
CASSPFPGSTDTQYF	TGTGCCAGCTCACCATTTCCCGGGAGTACAGATACGCAGTATTTT	TRBV18	TRBJ2-3	many	.
CSARGTGDTGELFF	TGCAGTGCTAGAGGGACAGGGGACACCGGGGAGCTGTTTTTT	TRBV20-1	TRBJ2-2	medium-sized	TRBD1
CASSLSPGETQYF	TGTGCCAGCAGTTTGTCCCCGGGGGAGACCCAGTACTTC	TRBV12-3/TRBV12-4	TRBJ2-5	.	.
CASSERGLAGDTDTQYF	TGCGCCAGCAGTGAACGAGGACTAGCGGGGGATACAGATACGCAGTATTTT	TRBV10-1	TRBJ2-3	many	TRBD2
CSALSGTSGTDTQYF	TGCAGTGCTCTTTCCGGGACTAGCGGCACAGATACGCAGTATTTT	TRBV20-1	TRBJ2-3	many	TRBD2
CASSSPLLAGAVEQYF	TGTGCCAGCAGCTCACCTCTACTAGCGGGAGCGGTGGAGCAGTACTTC	TRBV11-3	TRBJ2-7	.	TRBD2
CASSFWGDCYTF	TGTGCCAGCAGTTTCTGGGGGGATTGCTACACCTTC	TRBV28	TRBJ1-2	few	.
CASTLQGNTEAFF	TGTGCCAGCACCCTACAGGGTAACACTGAAGCTTTCTTT	TRBV12-3/TRBV12-4	TRBJ1-1	.	.
CSARELGEQYF	TGCAGTGCTAGAGAATTGGGGGAGCAGTACTTC	TRBV20-1	TRBJ2-7	.	.
CASSLGPGNNYGYTF	TGTGCCAGCAGCTTAGGTCCAGGGAATAACTATGGCTACACCTTC	TRBV7-8	TRBJ1-2	many	.
CASSQDSHPVYRDRVFREQYF	TGTGCCAGCAGCCAAGACTCTCACCCTGTCTACCGGGACAGGGTATTTCGCGAGCAGTACTTC	TRBV3-1	TRBJ2-7	medium-sized	TRBD1
CASRPGTGVTYEQYF	TGCGCCAGCAGGCCCGGGACAGGGGTTACCTACGAGCAGTACTTC	TRBV4-1	TRBJ2-7	.	TRBD1
CASSLGGSLNTEAFF	TGCGCCAGCAGCCTCGGGGGCAGCCTGAACACTGAAGCTTTCTTT	TRBV5-1	TRBJ1-1	.	.
CAIKTGTSGIGSSYEQYF	TGTGCCATCAAAACCGGGACTAGCGGGATCGGAAGCTCCTACGAGCAGTACTTC	TRBV10-3	TRBJ2-7	many	TRBD2
CASSPPNQPQHF	TGTGCCAGCAGCCCTCCAAATCAGCCCCAGCATTTT	TRBV7-9	TRBJ1-5	.	.
CASTSGEANYGYTF	TGTGCCAGCACCTCCGGGGAAGCTAACTATGGCTACACCTTC	TRBV6-1	TRBJ1-2	.	.
CASSPGALGDNQPQHF	TGTGCCAGCAGTCCCGGGGCCCTGGGCGACAATCAGCCCCAGCATTTT	TRBV9	TRBJ1-5	many	.
CASSGTGNGNTIYF	TGTGCCAGCAGTGGGACAGGCAATGGAAACACCATATATTTT	TRBV10-3	TRBJ1-3	many	TRBD1
CSARNWTEETQYF	TGCAGTGCTAGAAACTGGACTGAGGAGACCCAGTACTTC	TRBV20-1	TRBJ2-5	.	.
CASSPPGLAVNEQFF	TGTGCCAGCAGCCCACCGGGACTAGCGGTCAATGAGCAGTTCTTC	TRBV3-1	TRBJ2-1	.	TRBD2
CASSRAGSDNEQFF	TGCGCCAGCAGTCGAGCGGGGTCCGACAATGAGCAGTTCTTC	TRBV10-1	TRBJ2-1	many	TRBD2
CASSLALREQYF	TGTGCCAGCAGCCTGGCCCTTCGGGAGCAGTACTTC	TRBV3-1	TRBJ2-7	.	.
CASSANFGSANYGYTF	TGTGCCAGCAGCGCAAATTTCGGGTCAGCAAACTATGGCTACACCTTC	TRBV6-1	TRBJ1-2	few	.
CASSMRGGYNEQFF	TGTGCCAGTAGTATGCGGGGGGGATACAATGAGCAGTTCTTC	TRBV19	TRBJ2-1	few	TRBD2
CASSEEAGGYNEQFF	TGTGCCAGCAGTGAAGAAGCCGGGGGTTACAATGAGCAGTTCTTC	TRBV6-4	TRBJ2-1	many	.
CASSKDRGRLEQYF	TGTGCCAGCAGTAAAGACAGGGGGCGCCTCGAGCAGTACTTC	TRBV6-1	TRBJ2-7	many	TRBD1
CASRSAPGQGYNEQFF	TGTGCCAGCAGATCCGCTCCAGGACAGGGGTACAATGAGCAGTTCTTC	TRBV7-6	TRBJ2-1	.	TRBD1
CATWGQNSYEQHF	TGTGCCACGTGGGGGCAGAACTCCTACGAGCAGCACTTC	TRBV10-3	TRBJ2-7	.	.
CASSLRSGGGHEQFF	TGTGCCAGCAGCTTAAGGAGCGGGGGGGGCCATGAGCAGTTCTTC	TRBV11-2	TRBJ2-1	many	TRBD2
CSARKGTDGYTF	TGCAGTGCTAGAAAGGGGACAGACGGCTACACCTTC	TRBV20-1	TRBJ1-2	medium-sized	TRBD1
CASSYSVGAGNGYTF	TGTGCCAGCAGTTACTCGGTCGGTGCAGGGAATGGCTACACCTTC	TRBV6-5	TRBJ1-2	many	.
CASSLGGGFSSYEQYF	TGCGCCAGCAGCTTGGGAGGGGGATTTAGCTCCTACGAGCAGTACTTC	TRBV5-1	TRBJ2-7	many	.
CASSIRQANSGNTIYF	TGTGCCAGTAGTATTAGACAGGCCAACTCTGGAAACACCATATATTTT	TRBV19	TRBJ1-3	many	.
CASSLEPWPYNEQFF	TGTGCCAGCAGCTTAGAACCGTGGCCCTACAATGAGCAGTTCTTC	TRBV11-2	TRBJ2-1	few	.
CASAPSGTGQRSSPLHF	TGCGCCAGCGCCCCTTCGGGAACCGGACAGAGGAGTTCACCCCTCCACTTT	TRBV5-1	TRBJ1-6	once	.
CASSFRTSGNTDTQYF	TGTGCCAGCAGTTTCCGGACTAGCGGAAACACAGATACGCAGTATTTT	TRBV12-3/TRBV12-4	TRBJ2-3	.	TRBD2
CSAREQGVHPEAFF	TGCAGTGCTAGGGAACAGGGCGTACATCCTGAAGCTTTCTTT	TRBV20-1	TRBJ1-1	.	.
CSAYTVDQETQYF	TGCAGTGCTTATACGGTAGACCAAGAGACCCAGTACTTC	TRBV20-1	TRBJ2-5	few	.
CASTGTGGRGYTF	TGTGCCAGCACTGGGACAGGGGGTAGGGGCTACACCTTC	TRBV28	TRBJ1-2	.	TRBD1